Listed here are 18 T cell receptor beta chains from one sample, sequenced in a study of blood T cells in healthy people across ages. Alongside a J-beta primer mix, a sample-barcoded 5' primer served in a second PCR lasting about 6 to 12 cycles. TCRdb processed the 5' RACE reads anew with MiXCR; each CDR3 protein has one entry. The sample yields 1,800,000 or so distinct CDR3 sequences, about 39% seen once. The sample comprised blood. The receptors originated from a human donor in good health.

This clonotype was seen repeatedly, ten times or more. The V and J genes are TRBV27 and TRBJ2-7; 9 bases align to TRBD1. V lost 4 bases and J lost 4; bases outside the gene matches: 8. Germline loops: CDR1 MNHEY, CDR2 SMNVEV (reference sequence). The CDR3 totals 15 residues. The CDR3 DNA reads TGTGCCAGCAGTTCCCTCCGGGACAGGGCTTACGAGCAGTACTTC. Translating it yields CASSSLRDRAYEQYF.

This rearrangement joins TRBV28 to TRBJ2-5, with unresolved D. With the DNA end fitting TRBJ2-7 better, the J assignment may be wrong. This CDR3 contains 12 residues. From germline, CDR1 is MDHEN and CDR2 SYDVKM. The CDR3 DNA reads TGTGCCAGCAGTTTGCTGTACAACGAGCAGTACTTC. It yields the protein CASSLLYNEQYF.

This clonotype occurred once. The chain is built from TRBV20-1 and TRBJ2-1, with D perhaps matching TRBD2 (5 bases). CDR1 is DFQATT, CDR2 SNEGSKA, per germline (reference sequence). V was cut by 2 bases and J by 5 bases, with 10 bases left in between. This CDR3 region has 13 residues. The CDR3 nucleotides are TGCAGTGCTAGACGGGGTAGTAACAATGAGCAGTTCTTC. Translated, it gives CSARRGSNNEQFF.

Turning to this clonotype: An end of the junction differs from the germline gene, which may be a read error. J is TRBJ2-5 and V is TRBV5-1; 15 bases are a match to TRBD2. CDR1 SGHRS and CDR2 YFSETQ come from the germline V gene. The CDR3 contains 17 residues. CDR3 nucleotide sequence: TGTGCCAGCAGCTCGGGACTAGCGGGGGGCCTTCAAGAGACCCAGTACTTC. This sequence encodes CASSSGLAGGLQETQYF.

This clonotype was seen a single time. The CDR3 does not end in the conserved phenylalanine or tryptophan, so this is likely a read error. The chain is built from TRBV7-9 and TRBJ1-2; D perhaps matches TRBD1 (6 bases). This CDR3 has 14 amino acids. Germline CDR1 is SEHNR and CDR2 is FQNEAQ (reference sequence). The V and J ends lost 3 bases and 4 bases respectively, with 12 bases between them. For the CDR3, the DNA is TGTGCCAGCAGCTTGATGGACAGCACCTATGGCTACACCTGC. This gives the protein CASSLMDSTYGYTC.

This chain connects TRBV11-2 to TRBJ1-1; D not resolved. V was pared by 1 base and J by 6 bases, with 12 bases between. This CDR3 has 14 residues. Germline V gene lookup returns CDR1 SGHAT and CDR2 FQNNGV. The CDR3 here is CASSLAGKVAEAFF. Written as DNA, the CDR3 is TGTGCCAGCAGCTTAGCCGGCAAAGTCGCTGAAGCTTTCTTT.

The chain recombines TRBV20-1 with TRBJ2-3, with 9 nucleotides matching TRBD2. Unmatched junction bases numbered 4, after V lost 5 bases and J lost 1 base. The CDR3 runs 14 residues. Germline V gene data show CDR1 as DFQATT and CDR2 as SNEGSKA (reference sequence). The CDR3 reads CSAVSGRGTDTQYF. In DNA form, the CDR3 reads TGCAGTGCTGTTAGCGGGAGAGGCACAGATACGCAGTATTTT.

The chain joins TRBV10-3 to TRBJ2-3; 12 nucleotides agree with TRBD2. This CDR3 has 14 residues. Trimming removed 10 bases from V and 5 bases from J; junction bases left unmatched: 7. Germline assignment: CDR1 ENHRY and CDR2 SYGVKD. For the CDR3, the DNA is TGTGCCACTCGACTAGCGGGGGTAGGAGATACGCAGTATTTT. Encoded protein: CATRLAGVGDTQYF.

The DNA for the CDR3 is TGTGCCAGCAGCTCAACAGGGTCTGATTTCTTT. It is translated as CASSSTGSDFF. V usage is TRBV7-9 and J usage is TRBJ1-1; TRBD1 is a possible D gene (6 bases). CDR1 and CDR2 (germline): SEHNR, FQNEAQ (reference sequence). The CDR3 totals 11 residues. Trimming cost V 4 bases and J 13 bases, with 13 bases left between them.

In nucleotides, the CDR3 is TGCGCCAGCAGCTTGTACGGGACAGGGAACTACAATGAGCAGTTCTTC. Amino acids: CASSLYGTGNYNEQFF. This sequence joins TRBV5-1 and TRBJ2-1; 9 bases line up with TRBD1. Germline V gene lookup returns CDR1 SGHRS and CDR2 YFSETQ. J lost 3 bases, V lost 1 base, and 5 bases had no gene match. CDR3 length: 16 residues.

The J gene is TRBJ2-1, the V gene TRBV9; tentative D call: TRBD2 (6 bases). This CDR3 region has 15 residues. Germline V CDR1 and CDR2: SGDLS, YYNGEE. Trimming left V 4 bases short and J 10 bases short, with 21 bases between. CDR3 nucleotide sequence: TGTGCCAGCAGCCCTCCCCCGGGAGACTACTACGAGCAGTTCTTC. This codes for CASSPPPGDYYEQFF.

A single count supports this clonotype. This chain connects TRBV4-2 to TRBJ2-2; D might be TRBD2 (6 bases). This CDR3 spans 15 amino acids. Trimming left V 0 bases short and J 7 bases short, with 12 bases between. Germline V CDR1 and CDR2: LGHNA, YNFKEQ. The CDR3 loop reads CASSQEGRPNGELFF. For the CDR3, the DNA is TGTGCCAGCAGCCAAGAGGGGAGGCCAAACGGGGAGCTGTTTTTT.

V and J are TRBV15 and TRBJ2-5, with D perhaps assigned TRBD1 or TRBD2 (5 bases each). The V end lost 0 bases, the J end lost 11 bases, and 19 bases lay between the germline ends. CDR3 length equals 15 residues. Germline V gives CDR1 LNHNV, CDR2 YYDKDF (reference sequence). In DNA form, the CDR3 reads TGTGCCACCAGCAGAGAACAGGACCCTACTCGAGGGCAGTACTTC. This gives the protein CATSREQDPTRGQYF.

The chain employs TRBV13 and TRBJ2-5; D may match TRBD1 or TRBD2 (6 bases each). Deletions cut 2 bases from V and 4 bases from J, with 14 bases between. Germline CDR1 and CDR2: PRHDT and FYEKMQ (reference sequence). This CDR3 region has 15 residues. The CDR3 loop is CASSLRGAGRETQYF. CDR3 nucleotide sequence: TGTGCCAGCAGCTTAAGGGGGGCAGGTCGAGAGACCCAGTACTTC.

This chain links TRBV4-3 with TRBJ1-2; 8 nucleotides agree with TRBD1. The V and J ends lost 6 bases and 1 base, in that order; junction bases with no gene match: 10. The CDR3 covers 16 residues. Germline-derived CDR1 and CDR2 are LGHNA and YSLEER. DNA for the CDR3: TGCGCCAGCAGTCCAAGGACAGGGCATATTAACTATGGCTACACCTTC. Its protein product is CASSPRTGHINYGYTF.

The sample holds a few counts of this clonotype. This rearrangement joins TRBV20-1 to TRBJ1-1, with 7 positions matching TRBD1. CDR1 is DFQATT, CDR2 SNEGSKA, per germline (reference sequence). Trimming took 6 bases from V and 1 from J; bases not matched to a gene: 8. This CDR3 spans 14 amino acids. The CDR3 spells CSALGDSGNTEAFF. The DNA for the CDR3 is TGCAGTGCCCTTGGGGACAGCGGGAACACTGAAGCTTTCTTT.

This clonotype was observed a handful of times. V and J are TRBV14 and TRBJ1-5; tentative D call: TRBD1 (5 bases). V was clipped by 2 bases and J by 13 bases, with 12 bases between them. The germline V gene has CDR1 SGHDN and CDR2 FVKESK. There are 12 residues in the CDR3. CDR3 region: CASSQRTGPQHF. CDR3 bases: TGTGCCAGCAGCCAAAGAACGGGACCTCAGCATTTT.

The gene calls are TRBV20-1 and TRBJ2-5, with D unclear. V lost 0 bases to trimming and J lost 4 bases, with 12 bases between them. The CDR3 runs 14 residues. Germline values: CDR1 DFQATT, CDR2 SNEGSKA (reference sequence). CDR3 amino acids: CSARDFGRAETQYF. The CDR3 coding sequence is TGCAGTGCTAGAGATTTTGGCCGAGCAGAGACCCAGTACTTC.